This is a list of T cell receptor beta chains from one sample in a study of blood T cell repertoires in COVID-19. Profiled with immunoSEQ multiplex PCR; TCRdb holds only in-frame clones, not every one. The profile shows about 180,000 clones, approximately 88% of them singletons. Sequenced: peripheral blood. The receptors derive from a woman aged 25 to 45 with acute or convalescent COVID-19. Both conserved end residues are part of each CDR3. Each record gives: CDR3 DNA, CDR3 protein, D gene, V gene, J gene, clone size. The D gene is left open where the match is weak. Clone sizes are given selectively: once, few, many, or a class where the clone is expanded.

CDR3 DNA: TGTGCCAGCAGCTTTAAAATTGATCAGCCCCAGCATTTT
CDR3 protein: CASSFKIDQPQHF
D gene: NA
V gene: TRBV12-3/TRBV12-4
J gene: TRBJ1-5
clone size: NA

CDR3 DNA: TGTGCCAGCAGCTCCAGGGAGACCCAGTACTTC
CDR3 protein: CASSSRETQYF
D gene: NA
V gene: TRBV11-3
J gene: TRBJ2-5
clone size: few

CDR3 DNA: TGTGCCAGCAGCGGATCGGGGTTTGGGACCGGGGAGCTGTTTTTT
CDR3 protein: CASSGSGFGTGELFF
D gene: NA
V gene: TRBV9
J gene: TRBJ2-2
clone size: NA

CDR3 DNA: TGTGCCAGCAGTGAAGTCGTGGAGCAGTTCTTC
CDR3 protein: CASSEVVEQFF
D gene: NA
V gene: TRBV6-1
J gene: TRBJ2-1
clone size: few

CDR3 DNA: TGTGCCAGCAGTGAACGGTCTGGGGCCAACGTCCTGACTTTC
CDR3 protein: CASSERSGANVLTF
D gene: NA
V gene: TRBV2
J gene: TRBJ2-6
clone size: NA

CDR3 DNA: TGTGCCAGCAGTGAAGAGCACCTCGTGTCGTACGAGCAGTACTTC
CDR3 protein: CASSEEHLVSYEQYF
D gene: NA
V gene: TRBV2
J gene: TRBJ2-7
clone size: NA

CDR3 DNA: TGTGCCAGCAGGGAGACAGCCGAAAAACTGTTTTTT
CDR3 protein: CASRETAEKLFF
D gene: NA
V gene: TRBV2
J gene: TRBJ1-4
clone size: NA

CDR3 DNA: TGTGCCAGCAGCTCTTTATCCGGGGAGCAGTTCTTC
CDR3 protein: CASSSLSGEQFF
D gene: NA
V gene: TRBV11-3
J gene: TRBJ2-1
clone size: NA

CDR3 DNA: TGTGCCAGCAGCCAGGGAACTAGCAGCAATACGCAGTATTTT
CDR3 protein: CASSQGTSSNTQYF
D gene: NA
V gene: TRBV7-9
J gene: TRBJ2-3
clone size: NA

CDR3 DNA: TGTGCCAGCAGCTCCGGAGGGGCGGTTTTCTACGAGCAGTACTTC
CDR3 protein: CASSSGGAVFYEQYF
D gene: NA
V gene: TRBV7-9
J gene: TRBJ2-7
clone size: NA

CDR3 DNA: TGCGCCAGCAGCTCAGGGGGCTACTACACCGGGGAGCTGTTTTTT
CDR3 protein: CASSSGGYYTGELFF
D gene: TRBD1
V gene: TRBV5-1
J gene: TRBJ2-2
clone size: NA

CDR3 DNA: TGTGCCTGGAGTGTCTACAGGGGGACTGGCTACACCTTC
CDR3 protein: CAWSVYRGTGYTF
D gene: TRBD1
V gene: TRBV30
J gene: TRBJ1-2
clone size: few

CDR3 DNA: TGCGCCAGCAGCTTGAGCGCGGGAGGGCACACCGGGGAGCTGTTTTTT
CDR3 protein: CASSLSAGGHTGELFF
D gene: TRBD2
V gene: TRBV5-1
J gene: TRBJ2-2
clone size: NA

CDR3 DNA: TGTGCCAGCAGCTTAGGGACAGGACCCTACAATGAGCAGTTCTTC
CDR3 protein: CASSLGTGPYNEQFF
D gene: TRBD1
V gene: TRBV11-1
J gene: TRBJ2-1
clone size: NA

CDR3 DNA: TGTGCCAGCAGCTTAGGGACAGGGGCCGAGCAGTACTTC
CDR3 protein: CASSLGTGAEQYF
D gene: TRBD1
V gene: TRBV11-3
J gene: TRBJ2-7
clone size: NA

CDR3 DNA: TGTGCCATCAGCAACAGGGGGCAAGTGAAGACCCAGCATTTT
CDR3 protein: CAISNRGQVKTQHF
D gene: TRBD1
V gene: TRBV10-3
J gene: TRBJ1-5
clone size: NA

CDR3 DNA: TGCGCCAGCAGCCAGGGACGGCGGGGGTACGAGCAGTACTTC
CDR3 protein: CASSQGRRGYEQYF
D gene: TRBD2
V gene: TRBV5-1
J gene: TRBJ2-7
clone size: NA

CDR3 DNA: TGTGCCAGCAGTGCGAGGGGGTCTCTTTTTGAGCAGTTCTTC
CDR3 protein: CASSARGSLFEQFF
D gene: NA
V gene: TRBV2
J gene: TRBJ2-1
clone size: NA

CDR3 DNA: TGCGCCAGCGGTCAGGACATAGGCTCTGGAAACACCATATATTTT
CDR3 protein: CASGQDIGSGNTIYF
D gene: NA
V gene: TRBV10-1
J gene: TRBJ1-3
clone size: once

CDR3 DNA: TGTGCCAGCAGTCCAGGGCGGTTAAATTCACCCCTCCACTTT
CDR3 protein: CASSPGRLNSPLHF
D gene: NA
V gene: TRBV2
J gene: TRBJ1-6
clone size: NA

CDR3 DNA: TGTGCCAGCAGAACAAGCAGGGACACGGCGGCCAATGAGCAGTTCTTC
CDR3 protein: CASRTSRDTAANEQFF
D gene: NA
V gene: TRBV7-6
J gene: TRBJ2-1
clone size: once

CDR3 DNA: TGTGCCAGCAGCCGACTAAGCAATGAGCAGTTCTTC
CDR3 protein: CASSRLSNEQFF
D gene: NA
V gene: TRBV12-3/TRBV12-4
J gene: TRBJ2-1
clone size: NA

CDR3 DNA: TGTGCCAGCAGTGCAGAGAGGCCAGATACGCAGTATTTT
CDR3 protein: CASSAERPDTQYF
D gene: NA
V gene: TRBV2
J gene: TRBJ2-3
clone size: NA

CDR3 DNA: TGTGCCAGCAGCCAATTACAGGCTTCTGGAAACACCATATATTTT
CDR3 protein: CASSQLQASGNTIYF
D gene: NA
V gene: TRBV6-2/TRBV6-3
J gene: TRBJ1-3
clone size: NA

CDR3 DNA: TGTGCCAGCAGGAGTTTTTGGGAGGGGGGTGGCACAGATACGCAGTATTTT
CDR3 protein: CASRSFWEGGGTDTQYF
D gene: NA
V gene: TRBV28
J gene: TRBJ2-3
clone size: once

CDR3 DNA: TGTGCCAAATATCCGGGACAGTACGAGCAGTACTTC
CDR3 protein: CAKYPGQYEQYF
D gene: TRBD1
V gene: TRBV28
J gene: TRBJ2-7
clone size: NA

CDR3 DNA: TGTGCCAGCAGTTTATCCTACAGAGACGATTATGGCTACACCTTC
CDR3 protein: CASSLSYRDDYGYTF
D gene: NA
V gene: TRBV27
J gene: TRBJ1-2
clone size: NA

CDR3 DNA: TGTGCCAGCAGCTTACCCCGGGACAGGGTTTTAGAGACCCAGTACTTC
CDR3 protein: CASSLPRDRVLETQYF
D gene: TRBD1
V gene: TRBV7-8
J gene: TRBJ2-5
clone size: NA

CDR3 DNA: TGTGCCAGCAGACCCGGAGCCCCCGGGGTCTTC
CDR3 protein: CASRPGAPGVF
D gene: NA
V gene: TRBV4-2
J gene: TRBJ2-1
clone size: NA

CDR3 DNA: TGTGCCAGCAGCTTATCCGAGCCCATTCAGTACTTC
CDR3 protein: CASSLSEPIQYF
D gene: NA
V gene: TRBV7-9
J gene: TRBJ2-4
clone size: NA